This T cell receptor (beta chain) derives from a study of identical twins' blood T cells. Whole-study results and caveats: Twins shared about as many clonotypes as their cloneset sizes predicted.

Turning to this clonotype: Its target is unknown.

Sample barcodes were added at both library ends during cDNA synthesis. One entry per CDR3 protein, called by TCRdb with MiXCR from the 5' RACE reads. The data hold 350,000 to 450,000 distinct CDR3 sequences, with more than 25% observed a single time. The CDR3 spans 16 residues. Trimming shortened V by 5 bases and J by 0 bases, and 14 bases separated the two germline ends. Per germline, CDR1 MNHEY and CDR2 SVGEGT. The clonotype was recovered from a woman aged 18 to 50 in good health. The chain carries TRBV6-2 or TRBV6-3 and TRBJ2-1; possible D gene TRBD2, 5 bases. The sample consisted of PBMCs. The CDR3 reads CASSPRGGSSYNEQFF. The CDR3 DNA reads as TGTGCCAGCAGTCCACGGGGTGGAAGCTCCTACAATGAGCAGTTCTTC.